This T cell receptor (beta chain) appears in the sequencing data of a study of blood T cell repertoires in COVID-19. The overall study: Samples of COVID-19 (acute and convalescent) were obtained from the United States, Italy and Spain. Sources were T cells, B-cell-depleted T cells, or PBMCs; the material itself was cDNA or gDNA.

As handled by the study authors: Amplification of reference gene primers provided the estimated nucleated cell counts. Assay used: immunoSEQ multiplex PCR; TCRdb lists only in-frame clones, some missing. Clone size and the V and J calls come from that table; the DNA yielded D and trimming. Among around 280,000 clones listed, around 90% were seen once. Trimming stripped 0 bases from V and 5 bases from J, with 11 bases between. The CDR3 contains 14 residues. Germline assignment: CDR1 ENHRY and CDR2 SYGVKD. The TCR sequence derives from a woman between 45 and 65 years old who had recovered from COVID-19. Material for sequencing was peripheral blood. The rearrangement links TRBV10-3 to TRBJ2-7, with D perhaps matching TRBD1 (8 bases). This CDR3 is CAISESTGGDEQYF. CDR3 coding DNA: TGTGCCATCAGTGAGTCAACAGGGGGGGACGAGCAGTACTTC.